The entry below gives a single TCR beta chain sequence along with its context. The data were obtained in a study of blood T cell repertoires in COVID-19. The wider study: Sample material is recorded as cDNA or gDNA derived from T cells, B-cell-depleted T cells, or PBMCs.

Each exposed participant met a COVID-19 case in the 2 weeks preceding study entry. In the source study's methods: Estimation of nucleated cell counts was performed using reference gene primer amplification. Sequencing used immunoSEQ multiplex PCR; TCRdb keeps in-frame clones, though not all of them. Clone size and V and J calls were adopted from that table, with D and trimming inferred from the DNA. The table records over 200,000 clones, over 75% of them present only once. The CDR3 has 16 amino acids. Germline CDR1 LNHNV, CDR2 YYDKDF (reference sequence). The trim removed 0 bases at V and 10 bases at J, leaving 11 bases unmatched.

The sample consisted of PBMCs or T cells enriched from blood (not recorded which). This receptor was obtained from a woman in her 30s who had been exposed to COVID-19. The genes are TRBV15 and TRBJ2-1, with 8 bases that match TRBD2. This CDR3 reads CATSRDISGRVWEQFF. The CDR3 nucleotides are TGTGCCACCAGCAGAGATATAAGCGGGAGAGTATGGGAGCAGTTCTTC. Variable domain in full (rest from reference TRBV15 and TRBJ2-1): DAMVIQNPRYQVTQFGKPVTLSCSQTLNHNVMYWYQQKSSQAPKLLFHYYDKDFNNEADTPDNFQSRRPNTSFCFLDIRSPGLGDTAMYLCATSRDISGRVWEQFFGPGTRLTVL.